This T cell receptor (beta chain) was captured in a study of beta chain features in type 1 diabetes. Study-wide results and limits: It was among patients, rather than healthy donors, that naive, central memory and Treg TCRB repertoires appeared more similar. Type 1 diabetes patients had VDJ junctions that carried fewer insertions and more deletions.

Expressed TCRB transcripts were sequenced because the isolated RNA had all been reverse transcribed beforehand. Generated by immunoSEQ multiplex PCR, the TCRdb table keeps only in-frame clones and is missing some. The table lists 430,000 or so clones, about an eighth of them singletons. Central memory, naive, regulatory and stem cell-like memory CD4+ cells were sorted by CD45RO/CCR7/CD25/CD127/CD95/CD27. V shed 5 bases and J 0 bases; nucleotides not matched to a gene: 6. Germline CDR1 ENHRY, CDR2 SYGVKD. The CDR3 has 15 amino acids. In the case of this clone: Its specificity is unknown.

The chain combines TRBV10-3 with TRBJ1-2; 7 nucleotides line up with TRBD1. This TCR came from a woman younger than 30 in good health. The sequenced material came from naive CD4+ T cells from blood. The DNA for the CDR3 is TGTGCCATCAGTACTACAGGGGAAGCTAACTATGGCTACACCTTC. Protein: CAISTTGEANYGYTF.